Below, one TCR beta chain is given with its context. This entry belongs to a study of sequential checkpoint blockade in melanoma. As to treatment: randomized to nivolumab then ipilimumab (arm A) or the reverse (arm B). Germline values: CDR1 MNHNY, CDR2 SVGAGI (reference sequence). V lost 2 bases and J lost 14; bases outside the gene matches: 19. The CDR3 contains 16 residues. Profiling relied on immunoSEQ multiplex PCR, and the TCRdb table lists in-frame clones only, not all of them. The top ten clones hold approximately 20% of a sample with 15,000 to 20,000 clones, roughly 72% of them seen once. The V gene is TRBV6-6, the J gene TRBJ1-2; 8 nucleotides align to TRBD1. This specimen consisted of CD8+ T cells sorted from blood (inferred from file names), obtained from a patient given nivolumab and ipilimumab in sequence. The clonotype comes from a human donor with melanoma. The CDR3 loop is CASSYPLIHRDRRWTF. The DNA of the CDR3 is TGTGCCAGCAGTTACCCCTTAATACACCGGGACAGGAGATGGACCTTC.